This TCR beta chain was identified during a study of T cell responses to AZD1222 COVID-19 vaccine (dated by TCRdb to the early 2020s). In terms of the full investigation: A total of approximately 250 trial participants underwent TCR sequencing, of whom 200 to 220 had received two doses of AZD1222 and 26 had received two doses of the MenACWY control vaccine. Enrollment into the trials was organized by age into subgroups of 18-55, 56-69 and 70-plus years, and those subgroups contained roughly 150, 30 and 60 TCR-sequenced participants, respectively. Study-level results and caveats: Reportedly, almost half of the unique spike-specific TCRs recognized epitopes lying outside the regions that are mutated in the B.1.351 and B.1.1.7 variants. The 56-69-year group was small, and its depth increase did not reach significance, likely because of low power. Conclusions about previously exposed vaccinees are limited, since just five to seven AZD1222 recipients were seropositive for SARS-CoV-2 at baseline. After two AZD1222 doses, spike-specific TCR breadth and depth were significantly higher than at day 0 and than in MenACWY recipients. Because no samples from the day 14 peak response were available, repertoires could be characterized only after the peak T cell response. Vaccine-associated CD4 TCRs spanned the whole spike protein, with dominant responses in regions 160-218 and 743-854. Most participants were white British and females outnumbered males, and the authors suggested that clonal diversity may have been underestimated.

A remark on this clone: The clone's antigen remains unknown. No much larger clone exists at a distance of one base, and base qualities are not known.

The CDR3, cysteine through phenylalanine, is 16 amino acids long. The sequence is cut down to CDR3 DNA, 48 bases in frame from base 1. CDR1 and CDR2 (MNHNS, SASEGT) derive from the germline V gene. The germline V and J ends show losses of 2 bases and 5 bases respectively, and no gene match explains 7 bases of the junction. The CDR3 regions of human TCRbeta chains were analyzed by immunosequencing. Under the source paper's analysis protocol: Repertoire TCRs were matched against a reference library of SARS-CoV-2-specific TCRs generated with the MIRA antigen-specificity platform. Breadth was defined as the fraction of unique TCRs that were SARS-CoV-2-associated, and depth was defined as the fraction of total T cells that were SARS-CoV-2-associated. Using the MIRA data, each spike-specific TCR was mapped to the spike region that the TCR reacts to and placed in a CD4 or CD8 class. Log10-transformed breadth and depth values were compared by one-way ANOVA with Sidak's multiple comparisons tests. This immuneACCESS table, as held by TCRdb, lists in-frame sequences with V and J called but not all clones. Of the missing ones, under half trace to an unresolved V gene in checked studies; the others have no known cause. For V, J and clone size, that table is used; D and trimming come from the DNA. The sample has approximately 300,000 clones on record, around 93% of them singletons. Of the sample, roughly 0.5% is held by the ten largest clones.

The sample's time point, from its label and the paper: about 28 days (+/-7) after the second vaccine dose. Because spike-specific TCR depth and breadth did not differ between the two schedules, AZD1222 recipients who got a second dose at roughly 4 weeks were pooled with those who got a second dose at roughly 12 weeks. Vaccinee samples were obtained from the UK trials COV001 and COV002, which included a single-blind randomized controlled phase 2/3 trial of AZD1222 (ChAdOx1 nCoV-19) in healthy adults. For TCRbeta chain sequencing, PBMC samples from trial participants were taken at day 0 and at day 28 after the second dose.

This clonotype was sampled from an adult who received the AZD1222 COVID-19 vaccine. This material consisted of peripheral blood, taken 28 days after the second AZD1222 dose. The sequence joins TRBV6-1 to TRBJ2-3, with 10 bases in between that match TRBD2. The DNA sequence is as follows: TGTGCCAGCAGTGAAACTTTAGCGGGAGGTGGAGATACGCAGTATTTT. Protein translation: CASSETLAGGGDTQYF.